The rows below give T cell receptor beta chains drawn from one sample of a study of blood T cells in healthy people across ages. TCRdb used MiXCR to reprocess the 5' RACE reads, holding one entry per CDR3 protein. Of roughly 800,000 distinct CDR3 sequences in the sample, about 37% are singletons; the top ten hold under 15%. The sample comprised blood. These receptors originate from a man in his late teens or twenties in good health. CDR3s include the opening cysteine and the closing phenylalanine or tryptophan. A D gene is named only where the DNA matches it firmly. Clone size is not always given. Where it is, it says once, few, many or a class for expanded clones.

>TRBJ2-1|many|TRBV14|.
CASSQGAVGEQFF
TGTGCCAGCAGCCAAGGAGCAGTCGGTGAGCAGTTCTTC
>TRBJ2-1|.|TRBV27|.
CASSGARGAGEQFF
TGTGCCAGCAGCGGCGCCCGGGGCGCGGGTGAGCAGTTCTTC
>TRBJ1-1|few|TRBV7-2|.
CASSLVKDSEAFF
TGTGCCAGCAGCTTAGTCAAAGACAGCGAAGCTTTCTTT
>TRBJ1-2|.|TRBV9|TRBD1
CASSPHRQGRNYGYTF
TGTGCCAGCAGCCCCCATAGACAGGGGAGGAACTATGGCTACACCTTC
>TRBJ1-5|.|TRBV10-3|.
CAISESADSNRPQHF
TGTGCCATCAGTGAGTCCGCGGATAGCAATCGGCCCCAGCATTTT
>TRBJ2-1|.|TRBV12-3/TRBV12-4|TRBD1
CASSEVETGRGEQFF
TGTGCCAGCTCAGAGGTAGAGACAGGGCGAGGTGAGCAGTTCTTC
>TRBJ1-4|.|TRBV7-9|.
CASSLLIGGTANEKLFF
TGTGCCAGCAGCCTACTGATCGGTGGTACGGCTAATGAAAAACTGTTTTTT
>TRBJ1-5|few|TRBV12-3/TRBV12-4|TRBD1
CASSVTGGSQPQHF
TGTGCCAGCAGTGTGACAGGGGGCTCTCAGCCCCAGCATTTT
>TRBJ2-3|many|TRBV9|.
CASSVTGTSTDTQYF
TGTGCCAGCAGCGTGACAGGGACTAGCACAGATACGCAGTATTTT
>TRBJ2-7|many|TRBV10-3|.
CAISESTENYEQYF
TGTGCCATCAGTGAGTCGACAGAAAACTACGAGCAGTACTTC
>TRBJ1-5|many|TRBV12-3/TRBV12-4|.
CASSLYRQPQHF
TGTGCCAGCAGTTTATATCGTCAGCCCCAGCATTTT
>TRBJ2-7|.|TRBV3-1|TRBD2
CASARGGIYEQYF
TGTGCCAGCGCTCGGGGGGGTATCTACGAGCAGTACTTC
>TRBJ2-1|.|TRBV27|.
CASSLDSNYYNEQFF
TGTGCCAGCAGCCTAGACAGCAACTACTACAATGAGCAGTTCTTC
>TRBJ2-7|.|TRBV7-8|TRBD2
CASKKRGLGNEQYF
TGTGCCAGCAAAAAGCGGGGGTTAGGCAATGAGCAGTACTTC
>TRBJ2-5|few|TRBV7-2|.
CASSSYPIQETQYF
TGTGCCAGCAGCTCGTACCCGATACAAGAGACCCAGTACTTC
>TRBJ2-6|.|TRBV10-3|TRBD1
CAINDPGQTSGANALTF
TGTGCCATCAATGATCCGGGACAGACCTCTGGGGCCAACGCCCTGACTTTC